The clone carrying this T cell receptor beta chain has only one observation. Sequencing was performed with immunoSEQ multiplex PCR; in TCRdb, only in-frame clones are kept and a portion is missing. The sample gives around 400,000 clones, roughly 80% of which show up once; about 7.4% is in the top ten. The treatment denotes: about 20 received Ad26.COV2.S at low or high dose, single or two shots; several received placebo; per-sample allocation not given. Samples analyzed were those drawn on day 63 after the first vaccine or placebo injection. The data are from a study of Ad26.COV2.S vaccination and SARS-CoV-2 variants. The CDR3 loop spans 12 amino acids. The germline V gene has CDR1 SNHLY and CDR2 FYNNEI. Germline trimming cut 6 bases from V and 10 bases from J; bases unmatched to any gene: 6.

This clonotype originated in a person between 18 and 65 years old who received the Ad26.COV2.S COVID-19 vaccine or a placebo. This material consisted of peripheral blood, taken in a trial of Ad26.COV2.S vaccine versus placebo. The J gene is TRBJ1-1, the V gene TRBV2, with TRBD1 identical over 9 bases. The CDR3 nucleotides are TGTGCCAGCAGGGGGGACAGGGAGAGAGCTTTCTTT. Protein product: CASRGDRERAFF.